The T cell receptor beta chain described here comes from a study of blood T cell repertoires in COVID-19. Produced via immunoSEQ multiplex PCR; TCRdb's table is partial and in-frame only. The repertoire has about 280,000 clones, roughly 86% of them found once; the top ten carry about 8.7%. V lost 9 bases and J lost 1, with 16 bases in between. The CDR3 extends over 14 amino acids. Germline CDR1 LNHDA, CDR2 SQIVND (reference sequence). The sequence came from a man aged 35 to 55 with active or convalescent COVID-19. This rearrangement joins TRBV19 to TRBJ2-7; D may be TRBD1 (7 bases). Sequenced material: peripheral blood. The CDR3 reads CASGGARGSYEQYF. CDR3 in DNA: TGTGCCAGCGGGGGTGCCAGGGGGTCCTACGAGCAGTACTTC.